The 25 T cell receptor beta chains listed next were all sequenced from one sample in a study of graft-versus-host responses after intestinal transplantation. No antigen has been identified for these receptors. Using immunoSEQ multiplex PCR, the repertoire was profiled, and TCRdb retains in-frame clones only, with some absent. Among 96,000 or so clones listed, 92% were seen once. The sequences come from unstimulated CD4+ T cells sorted from spleen or lymph node cells, collected before intestinal transplant. The source of these receptors is a human donor who received an intestinal transplant.

The V gene is TRBV14, the J gene TRBJ2-7; possible D gene TRBD1, 6 bases. Germline CDR1 and CDR2: SGHDN and FVKESK. Trimming removed 3 bases at V and 1 base at J, with 13 bases between. This CDR3 is 15 amino acids long. Here the CDR3 DNA reads TGTGCCAGCAGCCACTCGCCAGGGGAATCCTACGAGCAGTACTTC. This codes for CASSHSPGESYEQYF.

This clone has a single count. This rearrangement joins TRBV6-6 to TRBJ2-3; 8 positions agree with TRBD1. This CDR3 spans 16 amino acids. Germline CDR1 MNHNY, CDR2 SVGAGI (reference sequence). The ends lost 2 bases at V and 2 bases at J; junction bases unmatched: 6. CDR3 bases: TGTGCCAGCAGTTACCTGCGGACAGGGTCCACAGATACGCAGTATTTT. It is translated as CASSYLRTGSTDTQYF.

This chain links TRBV6-1 with TRBJ2-3; the D gene is possibly TRBD1 (5 bases). Germline CDR1 MNHNS, CDR2 SASEGT. Between the trimmed V and J ends, which lost 3 bases and 1 base, there was a span of 8 bases. The CDR3 sequence is 14 residues long. CDR3 DNA: TGTGCCAGCAGTGATAGGGGCCGCACAGATACGCAGTATTTT. It specifies CASSDRGRTDTQYF.

The chain uses TRBV2 and TRBJ1-1; maybe TRBD1 (5 bases). Germline CDR1 and CDR2: SNHLY and FYNNEI. CDR3 size: 13 residues. Trimming removed 6 bases at V and 8 bases at J, with 16 bases between. Here the CDR3 reads CASRAEGAAEAFF. The CDR3, as DNA: TGTGCCAGCAGGGCCGAAGGGGCGGCCGAAGCTTTCTTT.

V gene TRBV5-1 combines with J gene TRBJ2-3, with D possibly being TRBD2 (7 bases). Germline CDR1 and CDR2: SGHRS and YFSETQ. Trimming cost V 0 bases and J 0 bases, with 20 bases left between them. The CDR3 runs to 19 residues. DNA of the CDR3: TGCGCCAGCAGCTTGGCAGTCTGGGGGGGGGCCCCTAGCACAGATACGCAGTATTTT. The encoded protein is CASSLAVWGGAPSTDTQYF.

The chain uses TRBV29-1 and TRBJ2-7, with 10 bases identical to TRBD1. The germline V gene encodes CDR1 SQVTM and CDR2 ANQGSEA. J was trimmed by 0 bases and V by 3 bases; bases with no gene match: 2. The CDR3 is 14 residues long. CDR3 region: CSVEGQGSSYEQYF. CDR3 bases: TGCAGCGTTGAGGGACAGGGGAGCTCCTACGAGCAGTACTTC.

The V gene is TRBV27, the J gene TRBJ1-1; D remains unclear. V was pared by 0 bases and J by 1 base, with 18 bases between. Germline CDR1 is MNHEY and CDR2 is SMNVEV (reference sequence). This CDR3 is 18 amino acids long. The CDR3: CASSLSRASSLQNTEAFF. CDR3 nucleotide sequence: TGTGCCAGCAGTTTATCGAGGGCATCATCTTTACAGAACACTGAAGCTTTCTTT.

CDR3: CASSVTRGRTGDTIYF. The CDR3 nucleotides are TGTGCCAGTAGTGTCACACGGGGGAGGACGGGCGACACCATATATTTT. The V call is TRBV19, the J call TRBJ1-3; D perhaps matches TRBD1 (5 bases). The germline V gene encodes CDR1 LNHDA and CDR2 SQIVND (reference sequence). V dropped 5 bases and J dropped 8 bases, with 22 bases sitting between them. The CDR3 spans 16 residues.

The V call is TRBV5-1, the J call TRBJ2-6, with D possibly being TRBD2 (5 bases). Trimming took off 2 bases at V and 2 bases at J, with 8 bases between the two ends. Germline V gene sequence: CDR1 SGHRS, CDR2 YFSETQ. The CDR3 runs 15 residues. The CDR3 reads CASSFPGTGANVLTF. The CDR3 nucleotides read TGCGCCAGCAGCTTCCCGGGAACTGGGGCCAACGTCCTGACTTTC. Combining the CDR3 with reference TRBV5-1 and TRBJ2-6 gives the whole variable domain KAGVTQTPRYLIKTRGQQVTLSCSPISGHRSVSWYQQTPGQGLQFLFEYFSETQRNKGNFPGRFSGRQFSNSRSEMNVSTLELGDSALYLCASSFPGTGANVLTFGAGSRLTVL.

The V call is TRBV15, the J call TRBJ2-1; TRBD2 agrees at 11 bases. This CDR3 region has 16 residues. The V and J ends lost 2 bases and 4 bases, in that order; junction bases with no gene match: 4. Germline CDR1 reads LNHNV; CDR2 reads YYDKDF (reference sequence). CDR3: CATSRIAGGRYNEQFF. CDR3 coding DNA: TGTGCCACCAGCAGAATAGCGGGAGGGCGATACAATGAGCAGTTCTTC.

In its sample, this clone was seen once. V and J are TRBV29-1 and TRBJ1-1; D not resolved. This CDR3 contains 11 residues. Trimming cost V 7 bases and J 7 bases, with 13 bases left between them. CDR1 is SQVTM and CDR2 is ANQGSEA in the germline V gene. Written as DNA, the CDR3 is TGCAGCGCTGCCGGGGTCGGTGAAGCTTTCTTT. Its protein is CSAAGVGEAFF.

V gene TRBV7-2 combines with J gene TRBJ2-3; 8 positions match TRBD1. Losses at the gene ends were 2 bases for V and 2 bases for J; bases not matched to a gene: 12. The CDR3 extends over 18 amino acids. Looked up from germline, CDR1 is SGHTA and CDR2 is FQGNSA. The CDR3 DNA is TGTGCCAGCAGCTTATTAATATTGGGACAGGCCTCCACAGATACGCAGTATTTT. Translation: CASSLLILGQASTDTQYF.

The gene calls are TRBV2 and TRBJ1-1; no clear D gene. Trimming stripped 5 bases from V and 1 base from J, with 11 bases between. Germline V gives CDR1 SNHLY, CDR2 FYNNEI. The CDR3 is 14 residues long. CDR3 DNA: TGTGCCAGCAGTAAACTTAATCAGAACACTGAAGCTTTCTTT. This translates into CASSKLNQNTEAFF. Full variable domain (remainder filled in from reference TRBV2 and TRBJ1-1): EPEVTQTPSHQVTQMGQEVILRCVPISNHLYFYWYRQILGQKVEFLVSFYNNEISEKSEIFDDQFSVERPDGSNFTLKIRSTKLEDSAMYFCASSKLNQNTEAFFGQGTRLTVV.

The chain uses TRBV15 and TRBJ1-4; D gene uncertain. The CDR3 consists of 13 residues. With 5 bases removed from V and 6 bases from J, the gap between germline ends came to 10 bases. CDR1 is LNHNV and CDR2 is YYDKDF in the germline V gene (reference sequence). The CDR3 DNA reads TGTGCCACCAGCCAGCGGCAGGATGAAAAACTGTTTTTT. Translating it yields CATSQRQDEKLFF.

This clone was detected once. V gene TRBV30 combines with J gene TRBJ1-6; D gene ambiguous. With 6 bases removed from V and 10 bases from J, the gap between germline ends came to 13 bases. Germline CDR1 and CDR2: GTSNPN and SVGIG (reference sequence). This CDR3 has 12 residues. In DNA form, the CDR3 reads TGTGCCTGTTCGAGGGATCCCTCACCCCTCCACTTT. Protein sequence: CACSRDPSPLHF. The full variable domain, completed using reference TRBV30 and TRBJ1-6, is SQTIHQWPATLVQPVGSPLSLECTVEGTSNPNLYWYRQAAGRGLQLLFYSVGIGQISSEVPQNLSASRPQDRQFILSSKKLLLSDSGFYLCACSRDPSPLHFGNGTRLTVT.

This chain connects TRBV7-2 to TRBJ2-3, with a tentative D call TRBD2 (5 bases). The ends were cut back, 6 bases at V and 2 bases at J, with 12 bases in the middle. The length of the CDR3 is 14 residues. Germline V gene sequence: CDR1 SGHTA, CDR2 FQGNSA. DNA for the CDR3: TGTGCCAGCAGAGAAACTAGATTCACAGATACGCAGTATTTT. It encodes CASRETRFTDTQYF.

This chain links TRBV30 with TRBJ2-2; D is perhaps TRBD1 (5 bases). The CDR3 runs to 15 residues. Trimming pared 3 bases from V and 5 bases from J, leaving 16 bases between. Germline CDR1 is GTSNPN and CDR2 is SVGIG (reference sequence). The CDR3 protein is CAWSEGWAGTGELFF. The CDR3, as DNA: TGTGCCTGGAGCGAAGGGTGGGCAGGGACCGGGGAGCTGTTTTTT. The full variable domain, in which reference TRBV30 and TRBJ2-2 provide the parts outside the CDR3, is SQTIHQWPATLVQPVGSPLSLECTVEGTSNPNLYWYRQAAGRGLQLLFYSVGIGQISSEVPQNLSASRPQDRQFILSSKKLLLSDSGFYLCAWSEGWAGTGELFFGEGSRLTVL.

This clone occurred a few times. The chain is built from TRBV6-6 and TRBJ2-7; 8 bases match TRBD2. The germline CDR1 and CDR2 sequences are MNHNY and SVGAGI (reference sequence). This CDR3 spans 14 amino acids. The V gene end was trimmed by 0 bases and the J gene end by 2 bases; junction bases not matched to a gene: 0. The CDR3 nucleotides read TGTGCCAGCAGTTACTCGCGGGGGGCCTACGAGCAGTACTTC. It yields the protein CASSYSRGAYEQYF.

There are a few counts of this clone. V and J are TRBV2 and TRBJ1-3; TRBD1 matches 9 bases. Germline V lookup: CDR1 SNHLY, CDR2 FYNNEI. V shed 7 bases and J 4 bases; nucleotides not matched to a gene: 11. The CDR3 consists of 16 residues. As DNA, the CDR3 is TGTGCCAGCACCAGGAGACAGGGGGTACGGGGAAACACCATATATTTT. Translated: CASTRRQGVRGNTIYF. Looking up the rest from reference TRBV2 and TRBJ1-3 gives the full variable domain: EPEVTQTPSHQVTQMGQEVILRCVPISNHLYFYWYRQILGQKVEFLVSFYNNEISEKSEIFDDQFSVERPDGSNFTLKIRSTKLEDSAMYFCASTRRQGVRGNTIYFGEGSWLTVV.

The chain uses TRBV5-1 and TRBJ1-1, with 12 bases lining up with TRBD1. The germline V gene has CDR1 SGHRS and CDR2 YFSETQ. This CDR3 contains 18 residues. V lost 3 bases to trimming and J lost 6 bases; unmatched junction nucleotides: 15. CDR3 nucleotides: TGCGCCAGCAGCTCTTACCCGGGACAGGGGGCTGTTGTCGCTGAAGCTTTCTTT. Translation gives CASSSYPGQGAVVAEAFF.

This chain connects TRBV6-1 to TRBJ1-5; no clear D gene. The germline V gene encodes CDR1 MNHNS and CDR2 SASEGT. CDR3 length: 13 residues. Trimming took 5 bases from V and 4 from J, leaving 9 bases between them. The CDR3 reads CASSRNGNQPQHF. The CDR3, as DNA: TGTGCCAGCAGTCGAAACGGGAATCAGCCCCAGCATTTT.

The chain employs TRBV6-1 and TRBJ1-5; TRBD1 might be the D (6 bases). Germline lookup yields CDR1 MNHNS and CDR2 SASEGT. The V end was cut by 8 bases, the J end by 3 bases, with 14 bases between. The CDR3 length is 14 residues. The CDR3 loop reads CASGTHLANQPQHF. The CDR3 bases are TGTGCCAGCGGGACACATCTGGCCAATCAGCCCCAGCATTTT.

The chain has TRBV28 and TRBJ2-1; TRBD2 aligns across 10 bases. The CDR3 is 17 amino acids. Looked up from germline, CDR1 is MDHEN and CDR2 is SYDVKM. The trim removed 2 bases at V and 2 bases at J, leaving 6 bases unmatched. This chain's CDR3 is CASSLLAGAATYNEQFF. CDR3 sequence (DNA): TGTGCCAGCAGTTTACTAGCGGGAGCCGCAACCTACAATGAGCAGTTCTTC.

The chain has TRBV20-1 and TRBJ2-1; D may be TRBD2 (6 bases). The CDR3 length is 11 residues. Germline V gene sequence: CDR1 DFQATT, CDR2 SNEGSKA (reference sequence). V gave up 2 bases and J gave up 9 bases, with 8 bases separating them. CDR3 in amino acids: CSARRTIEQFF. The DNA of the CDR3 is TGCAGTGCTAGAAGGACTATTGAGCAGTTCTTC.

This clone was observed once. The V gene is TRBV7-2, the J gene TRBJ1-1; no reliable D call. CDR1 is SGHTA, CDR2 FQGNSA, per germline. The V end was cut by 6 bases, the J end by 1 base, with 9 bases between. CDR3 size: 13 residues. The CDR3 DNA reads as TGTGCCAGCAGTCTTACACCGAACACTGAAGCTTTCTTT. Residues: CASSLTPNTEAFF. The full variable domain, in which reference TRBV7-2 and TRBJ1-1 provide the parts outside the CDR3, is GAGVSQSPSNKVTEKGKDVELRCDPISGHTALYWYRQSLGQGLEFLIYFQGNSAPDKSGLPSDRFSAERTGGSVSTLTIQRTQQEDSAVYLCASSLTPNTEAFFGQGTRLTVV.